This TCR beta chain was identified during a study of blood T cells in healthy people across ages. V lost 2 bases and J 0 bases, leaving 4 bases between the germline ends. CDR3 length: 15 amino acids. Germline V gene data show CDR1 as KGHDR and CDR2 as SFDVKD. The authors isolated at least 7 million PBMCs per sample. Extraction of total RNA produced a minimum of 5.5 micrograms from each sample. A J-beta primer mix and a sample-barcoded 5' primer were used in a second PCR of about 6 to 12 cycles. TCRdb analysed the 5' RACE reads with MiXCR anew, one entry per CDR3 protein. The sample records about 680,000 distinct CDR3 sequences, 49% being singletons.

The sample consisted of blood. The sequence was obtained from a woman aged 60-75 years in good health. The rearrangement uses TRBV24-1 and TRBJ2-6; D gene uncertain. The CDR3 spells CATSDYSSGANVLTF. The DNA of the CDR3 is TGTGCCACCAGTGATTATTCCTCTGGGGCCAACGTCCTGACTTTC.